This entry lists 18 T cell receptor beta chains sequenced from one sample in a study of blood T cells in healthy people across ages. The use of a sample-barcoded 5' primer and a J-beta primer mix characterized a second PCR of roughly 6 to 11 cycles. From the 5' RACE reads, TCRdb called clonotypes with MiXCR, one entry per CDR3 protein. There are about 1.6 million distinct CDR3 sequences in the sample; approximately 32% occur only once, and around 11% lies in the top ten. Material for sequencing was blood. These receptors were taken from a woman aged 25 to 39 in good health.

This clonotype was found a few times. The chain combines TRBV7-8 with TRBJ2-7; no definite D call. The CDR3 totals 14 residues. The V gene lost 3 bases and the J gene lost 0 bases, with 9 bases spanning the gap. Germline V lookup: CDR1 SGHVS, CDR2 FQNEAQ. The CDR3 region is CASSLELTSYEQYF. DNA of the CDR3: TGTGCCAGCAGCTTGGAACTGACCTCCTACGAGCAGTACTTC. Combining the CDR3 with reference TRBV7-8 and TRBJ2-7 gives the whole variable domain GAGVSQSPRYKVAKRGQDVALRCDPISGHVSLFWYQQALGQGPEFLTYFQNEAQLDKSGLPSDRFFAERPEGSVSTLKIQRTQQEDSAVYLCASSLELTSYEQYFGPGTRLTVT.

CDR3 DNA sequence: TGCAGCGCGTGGGGGATTTCTGGAAACACCATATATTTT. This encodes CSAWGISGNTIYF. The chain combines TRBV29-1 with TRBJ1-3; D is perhaps TRBD1 (5 bases). The germline V and J ends were trimmed by 7 bases and 1 base, with 11 bases remaining between them. The CDR3 spans 13 residues. Germline lookup yields CDR1 SQVTM and CDR2 ANQGSEA.

This chain joins TRBV7-3 and TRBJ2-3; D not certain. V was trimmed by 4 bases and J by 6 bases, leaving 11 bases between them. From germline, CDR1 is SGHTA and CDR2 FQGTGA. This CDR3 spans 13 amino acids. CDR3 sequence reads: CASSSAARDTQYF. The DNA of the CDR3 is TGTGCCAGCAGCTCCGCGGCGCGGGATACGCAGTATTTT. The full variable domain, its missing parts supplied by reference TRBV7-3 and TRBJ2-3, is GAGVSQTPSNKVTEKGKYVELRCDPISGHTALYWYRQSLGQGPEFLIYFQGTGAADDSGLPNDRFFAVRPEGSVSTLKIQRTERGDSAVYLCASSSAARDTQYFGPGTRLTVL.

The gene calls are TRBV30 and TRBJ2-3; D unclear. CDR1 is GTSNPN and CDR2 is SVGIG in the germline V gene (reference sequence). The CDR3 is 13 amino acids. With 1 base removed from V and 0 bases from J, the gap between germline ends came to 5 bases. CDR3 sequence reads: CAWSDLSTDTQYF. CDR3 DNA sequence: TGTGCCTGGAGTGACCTCAGCACAGATACGCAGTATTTT.

This clonotype was observed a single time. A much larger clone differs by one base, so this may be a read error. The chain carries TRBV29-1 and TRBJ1-2; D is unresolved. Germline-derived CDR1 and CDR2 are SQVTM and ANQGSEA. The CDR3 consists of 10 residues. This chain's CDR3 is CNAVDYGYTF. The CDR3 DNA is TGCAATGCGGTTGACTATGGCTACACCTTC.

The V call is TRBV11-2, the J call TRBJ2-5; D perhaps matches TRBD2 (6 bases). Germline V gene data show CDR1 as SGHAT and CDR2 as FQNNGV. V lost 4 bases and J lost 2, with 11 bases in between. The CDR3 has 14 residues. DNA of the CDR3: TGTGCCAGCAGCTCAAGACTAGTACAAGAGACCCAGTACTTC. Translation: CASSSRLVQETQYF.

This clonotype was seen just once. The rearrangement uses TRBV7-2 and TRBJ1-1; D gene ambiguous. Trimming took 2 bases from V and 7 from J, leaving 11 bases between them. Germline assignment: CDR1 SGHTA and CDR2 FQGNSA. The length of the CDR3 is 13 residues. CDR3 coding DNA: TGTGCCAGCAGCTTAAGTCATGGGAATGAAGCTTTCTTT. Amino acid sequence: CASSLSHGNEAFF.

CDR3 nucleotides: TGTGCCAGCGCCCTGATGCTAGCGGGTAACAATGAGCAGTTCTTC. This gives the protein CASALMLAGNNEQFF. J is TRBJ2-1 and V is TRBV6-5, with 8 positions matching TRBD2. With V trimmed by 8 bases and J by 5 bases, 11 bases remained unmatched. This CDR3 contains 15 residues. Germline-derived CDR1 and CDR2 are MNHEY and SVGAGI.

This clonotype was picked up a small number of times. CDR3 bases: TGTGCCAGCAGCCTGAACCGGGACCAAGAGACCCAGTACTTC. Protein sequence: CASSLNRDQETQYF. The chain carries TRBV7-7 and TRBJ2-5; D ambiguous. Deletions cut 5 bases from V and 0 bases from J, with 10 bases between. CDR1 is SSHAT, CDR2 FNYEAQ, per germline (reference sequence). This CDR3 is 14 amino acids long.

This chain links TRBV6-6 with TRBJ2-5; 14 bases fit TRBD2. This CDR3 is built from 14 residues. Germline loops: CDR1 MNHNY, CDR2 SVGAGI (reference sequence). The V segment lost 9 bases and the J segment 5 bases; nucleotides outside the gene matches: 5. CDR3 sequence: CASQTSGRGETQYF. The CDR3 nucleotides are TGTGCCAGTCAGACTAGCGGGAGGGGGGAGACCCAGTACTTC.

This clonotype occurred a few times. The V and J genes are TRBV29-1 and TRBJ1-2; no clear D. CDR3 length: 13 residues. Germline CDR1 is SQVTM and CDR2 is ANQGSEA. Trimming pared 3 bases from V and 4 bases from J, leaving 12 bases between. The CDR3 reads CSVDGSGGYGYTF. The CDR3 nucleotides are TGCAGCGTTGATGGCTCGGGAGGCTATGGCTACACCTTC. The whole variable domain, filled in from reference TRBV29-1 and TRBJ1-2, reads SAVISQKPSRDICQRGTSLTIQCQVDSQVTMMFWYRQQPGQSLTLIATANQGSEATYESGFVIDKFPISRPNLTFSTLTVSNMSPEDSSIYLCSVDGSGGYGYTFGSGTRLTVV.

The chain couples TRBV7-9 to TRBJ2-5, with 8 bases that match TRBD2. Germline V gene lookup returns CDR1 SEHNR and CDR2 FQNEAQ (reference sequence). CDR3 size: 15 residues. The V and J ends lost 2 bases and 7 bases, in that order; junction bases with no gene match: 9. The CDR3 reads CASSLRAGVPGTQYF. Here the CDR3 DNA reads TGTGCCAGCAGCTTACGAGCGGGGGTGCCGGGGACCCAGTACTTC.

On this clonotype: This may stem from a read error, because a much larger clone lies one nucleotide away. V usage is TRBV4-1 and J usage is TRBJ2-1, with TRBD1 identical over 10 bases. The CDR3 is 15 amino acids. Germline V gene sequence: CDR1 MGHRA, CDR2 YSYEKL. The DNA for the CDR3 is TGCGCCGGCAGCCAACTGGGGACAGGGGACAATGAGCAGTTCTTC. It yields the protein CAGSQLGTGDNEQFF.

The table lists this clonotype with a few counts. Here the CDR3 reads CASSSDTGISNQPQHF. Written as DNA, the CDR3 is TGTGCCAGCAGCTCGGATACAGGGATTAGCAATCAGCCCCAGCATTTT. The rearrangement uses TRBV7-9 and TRBJ1-5; weak D call: TRBD1 (6 bases). V was cut by 4 bases and J by 0 bases, with 13 bases left in between. Germline assignment: CDR1 SEHNR and CDR2 FQNEAQ (reference sequence). CDR3 size: 16 residues. The full variable domain, rest sourced from reference TRBV7-9 and TRBJ1-5, is DTGVSQNPRHKITKRGQNVTFRCDPISEHNRLYWYRQTLGQGPEFLTYFQNEAQLEKSRLLSDRFSAERPKGSFSTLEIQRTEQGDSAMYLCASSSDTGISNQPQHFGDGTRLSIL.

The genes are TRBV3-1 and TRBJ1-2, with 8 bases that match TRBD1. The CDR3 has 16 amino acids. Trimming took 2 bases from V and 7 from J; bases not matched to a gene: 12. Germline loops: CDR1 LGHDT, CDR2 YNNKEL (reference sequence). The CDR3 DNA is TGTGCCAGCAGCCAATCAGGGGGCGTATCACAATCTGGCTACACCTTC. Translation gives CASSQSGGVSQSGYTF.

CDR3 amino acids: CAWSNLAAHEQYF. In nucleotides, the CDR3 is TGTGCCTGGAGTAATCTAGCGGCCCACGAGCAGTACTTC. This chain uses TRBV30 with TRBJ2-7, with 7 bases identical to TRBD2. Germline V gene sequence: CDR1 GTSNPN, CDR2 SVGIG (reference sequence). Trimming cost V 2 bases and J 5 bases; bases outside gene matches: 6. This CDR3 region has 13 residues.

This clonotype was seen once. The rearrangement joins TRBV11-2 to TRBJ2-3; no clear D gene. The CDR3 runs 14 residues. The V gene lost 3 bases and the J gene lost 2 bases, with 9 bases spanning the gap. Germline CDR1 SGHAT, CDR2 FQNNGV. The CDR3 DNA follows: TGTGCCAGCAGCTTGAATAGCATCACAGATACGCAGTATTTT. As protein: CASSLNSITDTQYF.

This clonotype was seen a few times. V usage is TRBV20-1 and J usage is TRBJ2-7, with TRBD2 identical over 10 bases. The CDR3 sequence is 14 residues long. J lost 5 bases, V lost 3 bases, and 7 bases had no gene match. Germline V gene sequence: CDR1 DFQATT, CDR2 SNEGSKA (reference sequence). This chain's CDR3 is CSASSSGRLNEQYF. In DNA form, the CDR3 reads TGCAGTGCTAGTTCTAGCGGGAGATTGAACGAGCAGTACTTC.